A selection of T cell receptor beta chains follows, all from one sample in a study of T cell changes during pregnancy in multiple sclerosis. Sequencing used immunoSEQ multiplex PCR; TCRdb keeps in-frame clones, though not all of them. The sample shows some 46,000 clones, about 90% of them seen only once. The source was CD4+ T cells from peripheral blood mononuclear cells, collected after pregnancy. All receptors come from a female donor with multiple sclerosis, enrolled in a pregnancy study. Each CDR3 is given with its conserved first and last residue. D genes are given only for firm matches. Rows give clone size only sometimes, using once, few, many, or a class for an expanded clone.

clone size: NA
J gene: TRBJ2-5
D gene: NA
V gene: TRBV20-1
CDR3 protein: CSASEKETQYF
CDR3 DNA: TGCAGTGCTAGCGAGAAAGAGACCCAGTACTTC

clone size: NA
J gene: TRBJ2-5
D gene: NA
V gene: TRBV5-6
CDR3 protein: CASSGELTETQYF
CDR3 DNA: TGTGCCAGCAGCGGGGAGCTCACAGAGACCCAGTACTTC

clone size: once
J gene: TRBJ2-3
D gene: TRBD1
V gene: TRBV5-4
CDR3 protein: CASSFQTGTDTQYF
CDR3 DNA: TGTGCCAGCAGCTTCCAGACAGGGACAGATACGCAGTATTTT

clone size: NA
J gene: TRBJ2-1
D gene: TRBD2
V gene: TRBV5-4
CDR3 protein: CASSLDRASGMNEQFF
CDR3 DNA: TGTGCCAGCAGCTTGGATAGGGCTAGCGGGATGAATGAGCAGTTCTTC

clone size: NA
J gene: TRBJ1-2
D gene: TRBD1
V gene: TRBV28
CDR3 protein: CASTPGQGNGYTF
CDR3 DNA: TGTGCCAGCACCCCGGGACAGGGAAACGGCTACACCTTC

clone size: once
J gene: TRBJ1-5
D gene: TRBD1
V gene: TRBV5-6
CDR3 protein: CASSWGQGGSNQPQHF
CDR3 DNA: TGTGCCAGCAGCTGGGGACAGGGAGGCAGCAATCAGCCCCAGCATTTT

clone size: NA
J gene: TRBJ2-7
D gene: NA
V gene: TRBV19
CDR3 protein: CASSISGHEQYF
CDR3 DNA: TGTGCCAGTAGTATCAGCGGCCACGAGCAGTACTTC

clone size: NA
J gene: TRBJ2-7
D gene: NA
V gene: TRBV7-9
CDR3 protein: CVSSLLRRDLIYEQYF
CDR3 DNA: TGTGTCAGCAGCTTACTACGGCGGGATTTGATCTACGAGCAGTACTTC

clone size: few
J gene: TRBJ2-5
D gene: TRBD1
V gene: TRBV29-1
CDR3 protein: CSVETGIETQYF
CDR3 DNA: TGCAGCGTAGAGACAGGGATAGAGACCCAGTACTTC

clone size: once
J gene: TRBJ2-5
D gene: TRBD2
V gene: TRBV28
CDR3 protein: CASSTRTSGRVSETQYF
CDR3 DNA: TGTGCCAGCAGTACAAGGACTAGCGGGAGAGTATCAGAGACCCAGTACTTC

clone size: NA
J gene: TRBJ1-5
D gene: NA
V gene: TRBV2
CDR3 protein: CAGEGGGNQPQHF
CDR3 DNA: TGTGCCGGTGAGGGGGGGGGCAATCAGCCCCAGCATTTT

clone size: NA
J gene: TRBJ2-7
D gene: NA
V gene: TRBV7-8
CDR3 protein: CASSLDRGSSYEQYF
CDR3 DNA: TGTGCCAGCAGCTTAGATAGGGGGAGTTCCTACGAGCAGTACTTC

clone size: NA
J gene: TRBJ2-1
D gene: TRBD2
V gene: TRBV5-1
CDR3 protein: CASSLYRLADNEQFF
CDR3 DNA: TGCGCCAGCAGCTTGTACCGACTAGCGGACAATGAGCAGTTCTTC

clone size: NA
J gene: TRBJ1-5
D gene: TRBD1
V gene: TRBV28
CDR3 protein: CASSATGPNQPQHF
CDR3 DNA: TGTGCCAGCAGTGCGACAGGGCCTAATCAGCCCCAGCATTTT

clone size: NA
J gene: TRBJ2-1
D gene: TRBD1
V gene: TRBV25-1
CDR3 protein: CASSPGTATYNEQFF
CDR3 DNA: TGTGCCAGCAGTCCCGGGACAGCAACCTACAATGAGCAGTTCTTC

clone size: NA
J gene: TRBJ2-7
D gene: NA
V gene: TRBV6-5
CDR3 protein: CASSYSNRGGNEQYF
CDR3 DNA: TGTGCCAGCAGTTACTCTAACAGGGGGGGAAACGAGCAGTACTTC

clone size: NA
J gene: TRBJ2-1
D gene: NA
V gene: TRBV11-2
CDR3 protein: CASSFEVRGRYNEQFF
CDR3 DNA: TGTGCCAGCAGCTTTGAGGTTAGGGGCAGGTACAATGAGCAGTTCTTC

clone size: NA
J gene: TRBJ1-2
D gene: TRBD1
V gene: TRBV19
CDR3 protein: CASFTGGLGYTF
CDR3 DNA: TGTGCCAGTTTCACAGGGGGCCTAGGCTACACCTTC